Listed below are T cell receptor beta chains from one sample, sequenced in a study of Ad26.COV2.S vaccination and SARS-CoV-2 variants. Clones were sequenced by immunoSEQ multiplex PCR, and TCRdb holds only the in-frame ones, with some missing. In the table there are nearly 400,000 clones, about nine tenths of which are singletons. Source: peripheral blood, taken in a trial of Ad26.COV2.S vaccine versus placebo. Receptors were obtained from a person aged 18-60 years who received the Ad26.COV2.S COVID-19 vaccine or a placebo. CDR3s include the opening cysteine and the closing phenylalanine or tryptophan. D genes are given only for firm matches. Expanded clones are given a class, and other clones once, few, many or no size at all.

j_call clone_size cdr3_length v_call d_call cdr3_aa cdr3_nt
TRBJ2-2 NA 16 TRBV9 TRBD1 CASSVYRGPNTGELFF TGTGCCAGCAGCGTATACAGGGGACCGAACACCGGGGAGCTGTTTTTT
TRBJ2-2 NA 13 TRBV5-1 NA CASSLEVSGELFF TGCGCCAGCAGCTTGGAGGTTTCCGGGGAGCTGTTTTTT
TRBJ1-3 NA 14 TRBV25-1 TRBD1 CASRDRGSGNTIYF TGTGCCAGCAGAGACAGGGGCTCTGGAAACACCATATATTTT
TRBJ2-1 NA 15 TRBV27 NA CASSLYGSSHNEQFF TGTGCCAGCAGTTTATACGGATCGTCGCACAATGAGCAGTTCTTC
TRBJ1-1 NA 12 TRBV29-1 NA CSVRTLNTEAFF TGCAGCGTTAGGACGTTGAACACTGAAGCTTTCTTT
TRBJ2-2 NA 17 TRBV7-6 TRBD2 CASSLTGLAANTGELFF TGTGCCAGCAGCCTAACGGGACTAGCGGCGAACACCGGGGAGCTGTTTTTT
TRBJ2-7 NA 14 TRBV5-4 NA CASSRDTHSYEQYF TGTGCCAGCAGCAGGGACACCCACTCCTACGAGCAGTACTTC
TRBJ2-3 NA 15 TRBV6-5 NA CASRRQPLSTDTQYF TGTGCCAGCAGACGCCAGCCCCTTAGCACAGATACGCAGTATTTT
TRBJ2-6 NA 14 TRBV18 NA CASSPDGGANVLTF TGTGCCAGCTCACCCGACGGTGGGGCCAACGTCCTGACTTTC
TRBJ2-7 NA 14 TRBV19 TRBD1 CASSMTTGTYEQYF TGTGCCAGTAGTATGACGACAGGGACCTACGAGCAGTACTTC
TRBJ2-1 once 15 TRBV9 NA CASSVQQWAYNEQFF TGTGCCAGCAGCGTTCAACAGTGGGCATACAATGAGCAGTTCTTC
TRBJ2-3 NA 15 TRBV11-2 TRBD2 CASSWTSGSMDTQYF TGTGCCAGCAGCTGGACTAGCGGGAGTATGGATACGCAGTATTTT
TRBJ1-6 NA 16 TRBV5-1 TRBD1 CASSLGGWDRSSPLHF TGCGCCAGCAGCTTGGGGGGTTGGGACAGGAGTTCACCCCTCCACTTT
TRBJ2-3 NA 14 TRBV5-1 NA CASSLVTSTDTQYF TGCGCCAGCAGCTTGGTTACTAGCACAGATACGCAGTATTTT
TRBJ1-4 NA 13 TRBV2 NA CASRGGYAEKLFF TGTGCCAGCAGAGGGGGATATGCTGAAAAACTGTTTTTT
TRBJ2-1 NA 15 TRBV2 TRBD2 CASSLRTSGRNEQFF TGTGCCAGCAGCCTTAGAACTAGCGGGAGGAATGAGCAGTTCTTC
TRBJ2-7 NA 14 TRBV9 TRBD2 CASSPLAGDYEQYF TGTGCCAGCAGCCCCCTAGCGGGAGACTACGAGCAGTACTTC
TRBJ1-5 NA 17 TRBV7-2 TRBD1 CASSLGPGQSSNQPQHF TGTGCCAGCAGCTTAGGGCCGGGACAGAGTAGCAATCAGCCCCAGCATTTT
TRBJ1-1 NA 16 TRBV5-1 NA CASSLLSGQVFTEAFF TGCGCCAGCAGCTTGTTAAGCGGTCAGGTCTTCACTGAAGCTTTCTTT
TRBJ1-3 NA 17 TRBV13 NA CASSLGSPGDTGNTIYF TGTGCCAGCAGCTTAGGATCTCCAGGGGATACTGGAAACACCATATATTTT
TRBJ1-2 NA 13 TRBV5-1 NA CASSLEGRNGYTF TGCGCCAGCAGCTTGGAGGGACGGAATGGCTACACCTTC
TRBJ2-3 NA 16 TRBV30 TRBD2 CAWSVVSSGGTDTQYF TGTGCCTGGAGTGTTGTGTCTAGCGGGGGCACAGATACGCAGTATTTT
TRBJ2-3 NA 12 TRBV15 NA CATSRDTDTQYF TGTGCCACCAGCAGGGATACAGATACGCAGTATTTT
TRBJ2-5 once 17 TRBV4-1 NA CASSQDQGRRGQETQYF TGCGCCAGCAGCCAAGATCAGGGAAGGCGCGGCCAAGAGACCCAGTACTTC
TRBJ1-2 NA 13 TRBV10-2 NA CASSLRGYYGYTF TGCGCCAGCAGTCTAAGAGGCTACTATGGCTACACCTTC
TRBJ2-5 NA 14 TRBV5-1 TRBD1 CASSPGQGRETQYF TGCGCCAGCAGCCCGGGACAGGGAAGGGAGACCCAGTACTTC
TRBJ1-5 NA 16 TRBV19 NA CASSIVAGRAGQPQHF TGTGCCAGTAGTATAGTAGCCGGCAGGGCTGGTCAGCCCCAGCATTTT
TRBJ1-6 NA 17 TRBV6-1 NA CASSELAEWSYNSPLHF TGTGCCAGCAGTGAACTTGCGGAGTGGTCCTATAATTCACCCCTCCACTTT
TRBJ2-1 NA 16 TRBV9 TRBD2 CASSEVAGGLYNEQFF TGTGCCAGCAGCGAGGTAGCGGGAGGGCTTTACAATGAGCAGTTCTTC
TRBJ1-5 once 14 TRBV7-2 NA CASSLGSGNQPQHF TGTGCCAGCAGCTTAGGCTCGGGCAATCAGCCCCAGCATTTT
TRBJ2-7 NA 14 TRBV14 TRBD2 CASSRSGVSYEQYF TGTGCCAGCAGCCGTAGCGGGGTTTCCTACGAGCAGTACTTC
TRBJ2-1 once 15 TRBV7-8 TRBD2 CASSPGLAIYNEQFF TGTGCCAGCAGCCCCGGACTAGCGATATACAATGAGCAGTTCTTC
TRBJ1-2 NA 14 TRBV11-3 NA CASSFRGWDYGYTF TGTGCCAGCAGCTTTAGGGGCTGGGACTATGGCTACACCTTC
TRBJ2-3 NA 15 TRBV28 NA CASSLSGDGTDTQYF TGTGCCAGCAGTTTATCGGGAGATGGCACAGATACGCAGTATTTT
TRBJ2-5 NA 15 TRBV11-2 NA CASSLEAQGSETQYF TGTGCCAGCAGCTTAGAGGCCCAGGGAAGCGAGACCCAGTACTTC
TRBJ2-3 NA 14 TRBV7-2 TRBD1 CASSPGQDTDTQYF TGTGCCAGCAGCCCCGGACAGGACACAGATACGCAGTATTTT
TRBJ2-2 NA 17 TRBV7-9 NA CASSSSVGLGSHGELFF TGTGCCAGCAGCTCTTCTGTGGGATTGGGCTCTCACGGGGAGCTGTTTTTT
TRBJ2-1 NA 14 TRBV18 NA CASSPRSSEGEQFF TGTGCCAGCTCACCACGGTCTAGCGAGGGGGAGCAGTTCTTC
TRBJ2-7 few 13 TRBV2 NA CASSVNSRYEQYF TGTGCCAGCAGTGTAAACAGCCGCTACGAGCAGTACTTC
TRBJ2-3 NA 17 TRBV7-6 TRBD2 CASSLGSGRGRTDTQYF TGTGCCAGCAGCTTGGGTAGCGGGAGAGGTAGGACAGATACGCAGTATTTT
TRBJ2-7 NA 14 TRBV7-9 NA CASSLVGSSYEQYF TGTGCCAGCAGCTTAGTCGGGAGCTCCTACGAGCAGTACTTC
TRBJ1-1 NA 15 TRBV27 NA CASSLSGLGNTEAFF TGTGCCAGCAGTTTGTCGGGGCTGGGGAACACTGAAGCTTTCTTT
TRBJ2-1 NA 14 TRBV7-2 NA CASSLATGRSEQFF TGTGCCAGCAGCTTAGCGACAGGGAGGAGTGAGCAGTTCTTC
TRBJ1-2 NA 12 TRBV6-5 NA CATRGGEGGYTF TGTGCCACCAGAGGGGGGGAGGGTGGCTACACCTTC
TRBJ1-2 NA 13 TRBV6-5 NA CASRTGTLYGYTF TGTGCCAGCAGAACCGGGACGCTTTATGGCTACACCTTC
TRBJ2-7 NA 14 TRBV19 TRBD2 CASSGSSGRGEQYF TGTGCCAGTAGTGGGTCTAGCGGGAGAGGCGAGCAGTACTTC
TRBJ2-7 NA 14 TRBV27 NA CASNPPQIKAEQYF TGTGCCAGCAACCCTCCCCAAATCAAGGCCGAGCAGTACTTC
TRBJ2-3 NA 15 TRBV6-5 TRBD2 CASRVAGGNTDTQYF TGTGCCAGCAGAGTAGCGGGAGGCAACACAGATACGCAGTATTTT
TRBJ1-1 once 12 TRBV10-3 NA CAISDGGTEAFF TGTGCCATCAGTGATGGAGGCACTGAAGCTTTCTTT
TRBJ2-7 NA 13 TRBV2 NA CASSAGRLNEQYF TGTGCCAGCAGTGCTGGTAGACTCAACGAGCAGTACTTC
TRBJ2-7 once 15 TRBV6-1 TRBD2 CASSEKLAGFYEQYF TGTGCCAGCAGTGAAAAACTAGCGGGGTTCTACGAGCAGTACTTC
TRBJ2-3 once 16 TRBV6-2/TRBV6-3 TRBD1 CASSSHGTGSTDTQYF TGTGCCAGCAGTTCCCACGGGACAGGGAGTACAGATACGCAGTATTTT
TRBJ1-2 NA 12 TRBV2 NA CASRPTDYGYTF TGTGCCAGCAGGCCGACGGACTATGGCTACACCTTC
TRBJ2-7 NA 14 TRBV19 TRBD2 CASSMPGTTYEQYF TGTGCCAGTAGTATGCCCGGGACTACCTACGAGCAGTACTTC
TRBJ2-7 NA 14 TRBV7-8 NA CASSLGGLSYEQYF TGTGCCAGCAGCTTAGGCGGCCTCTCCTACGAGCAGTACTTC